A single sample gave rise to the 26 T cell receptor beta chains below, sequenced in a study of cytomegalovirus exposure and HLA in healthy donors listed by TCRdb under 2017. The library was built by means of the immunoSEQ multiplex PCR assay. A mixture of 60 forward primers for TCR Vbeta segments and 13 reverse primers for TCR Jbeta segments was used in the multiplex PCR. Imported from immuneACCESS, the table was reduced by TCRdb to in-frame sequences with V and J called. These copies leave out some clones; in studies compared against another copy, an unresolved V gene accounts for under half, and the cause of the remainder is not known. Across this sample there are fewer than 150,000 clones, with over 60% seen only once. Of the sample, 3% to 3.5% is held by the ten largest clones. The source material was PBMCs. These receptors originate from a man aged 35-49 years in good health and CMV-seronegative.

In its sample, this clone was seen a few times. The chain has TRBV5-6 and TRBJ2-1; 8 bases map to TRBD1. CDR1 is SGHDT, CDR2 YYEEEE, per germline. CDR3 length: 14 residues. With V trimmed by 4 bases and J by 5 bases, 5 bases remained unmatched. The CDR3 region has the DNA TGTGCCAGCAGCATGGACAGGGATCACAATGAGCAGTTCTTC. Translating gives CASSMDRDHNEQFF.

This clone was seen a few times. The CDR3 protein is CASSFGGVNEKLFF. For the CDR3, the DNA is TGTGCCAGCAGCTTCGGGGGGGTGAATGAAAAACTGTTTTTT. This sequence joins TRBV7-2 and TRBJ1-4, with a possible D match to TRBD1 (5 bases). The CDR3 sequence is 14 residues long. Trimming removed 3 bases at V and 5 bases at J, with 10 bases between. Looked up from germline, CDR1 is SGHTA and CDR2 is FQGNSA.

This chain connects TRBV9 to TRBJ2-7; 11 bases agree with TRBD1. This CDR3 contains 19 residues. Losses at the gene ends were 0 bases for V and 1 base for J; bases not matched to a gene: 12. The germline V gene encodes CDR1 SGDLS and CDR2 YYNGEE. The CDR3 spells CASSVAPAPGQGASYEQYF. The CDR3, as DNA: TGTGCCAGCAGCGTAGCCCCCGCCCCCGGACAGGGGGCGTCCTACGAGCAGTACTTC.

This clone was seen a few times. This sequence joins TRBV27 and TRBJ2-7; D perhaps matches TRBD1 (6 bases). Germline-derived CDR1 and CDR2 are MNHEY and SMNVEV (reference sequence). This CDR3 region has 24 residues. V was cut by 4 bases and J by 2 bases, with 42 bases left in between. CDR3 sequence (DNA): TGTGCCAGCAGTTCCAATCTTGCCGGGCCTCCGAAGGACAGAACCTCAACTGGGGCCTACGAGCAGTACTTC. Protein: CASSSNLAGPPKDRTSTGAYEQYF.

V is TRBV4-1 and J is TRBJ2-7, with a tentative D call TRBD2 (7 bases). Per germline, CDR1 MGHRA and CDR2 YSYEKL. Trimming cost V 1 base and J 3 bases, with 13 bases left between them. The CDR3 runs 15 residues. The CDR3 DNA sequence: TGCGCCAGCAGCCAAGCGAAGGGGGGGGTCTACGAGCAGTACTTC. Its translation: CASSQAKGGVYEQYF.

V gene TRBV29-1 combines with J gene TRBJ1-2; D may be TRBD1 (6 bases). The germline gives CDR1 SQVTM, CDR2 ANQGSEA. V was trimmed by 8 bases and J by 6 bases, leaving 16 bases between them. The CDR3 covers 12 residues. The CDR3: CSSKGQKDGYTF. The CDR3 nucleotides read TGCAGCTCCAAAGGACAGAAAGATGGCTACACCTTC.

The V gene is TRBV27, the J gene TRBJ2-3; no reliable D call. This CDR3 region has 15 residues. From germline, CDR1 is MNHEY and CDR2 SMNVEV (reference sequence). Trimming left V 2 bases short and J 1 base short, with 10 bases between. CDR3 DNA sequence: TGTGCCAGCAGTTTAAGGAGAGATCGCACAGATACGCAGTATTTT. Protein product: CASSLRRDRTDTQYF.

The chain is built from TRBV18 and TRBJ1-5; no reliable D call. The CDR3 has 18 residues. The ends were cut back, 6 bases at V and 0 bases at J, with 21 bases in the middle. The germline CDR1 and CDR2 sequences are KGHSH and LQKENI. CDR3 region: CASSPRAPVSNSNQPQHF. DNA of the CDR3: TGTGCCAGCTCCCCTAGAGCACCCGTCTCAAATAGCAATCAGCCCCAGCATTTT.

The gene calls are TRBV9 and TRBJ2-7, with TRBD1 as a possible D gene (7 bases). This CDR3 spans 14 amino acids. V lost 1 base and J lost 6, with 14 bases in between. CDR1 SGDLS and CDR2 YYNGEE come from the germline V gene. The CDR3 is CASSVSTGRGEQYF. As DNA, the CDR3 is TGTGCCAGCAGCGTATCGACAGGGCGGGGCGAGCAGTACTTC.

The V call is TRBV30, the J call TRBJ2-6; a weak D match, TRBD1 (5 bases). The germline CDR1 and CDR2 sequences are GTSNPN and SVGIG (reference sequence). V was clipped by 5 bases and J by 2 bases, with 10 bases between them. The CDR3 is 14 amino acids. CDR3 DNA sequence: TGTGCCTGGCGCTCAGGGCCTGGGGCCAACGTCCTGACTTTC. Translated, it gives CAWRSGPGANVLTF.

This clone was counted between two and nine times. This CDR3 is CASSPGGYNEKLFF. CDR3 coding DNA: TGTGCCAGCAGCCCAGGGGGGTATAATGAAAAACTGTTTTTT. The chain links TRBV7-2 to TRBJ1-4; 7 nucleotides align to TRBD1. The CDR3 is made up of 14 amino acids. J gave up 4 bases and V 5 bases, and 4 bases lay outside the gene matches. The germline V gene has CDR1 SGHTA and CDR2 FQGNSA.

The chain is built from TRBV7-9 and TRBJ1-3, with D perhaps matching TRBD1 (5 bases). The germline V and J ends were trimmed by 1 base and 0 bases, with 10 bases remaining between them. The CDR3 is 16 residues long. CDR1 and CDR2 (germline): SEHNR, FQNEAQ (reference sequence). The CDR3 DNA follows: TGTGCCAGCAGCTTAGTTGTCGGACACTCTGGAAACACCATATATTTT. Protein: CASSLVVGHSGNTIYF.

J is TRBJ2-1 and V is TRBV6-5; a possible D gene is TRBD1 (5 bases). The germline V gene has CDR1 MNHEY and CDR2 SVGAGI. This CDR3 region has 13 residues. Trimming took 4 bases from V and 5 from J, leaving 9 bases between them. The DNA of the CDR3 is TGTGCCAGCAGTTTGGCCAGGGACAATGAGCAGTTCTTC. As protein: CASSLARDNEQFF.

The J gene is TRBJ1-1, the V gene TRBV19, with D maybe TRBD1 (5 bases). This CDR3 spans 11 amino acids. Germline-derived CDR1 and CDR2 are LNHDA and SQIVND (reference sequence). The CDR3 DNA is TGTGGGGCCGGGGGGGACGCTGAAGCTTTCTTT. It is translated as CGAGGDAEAFF.

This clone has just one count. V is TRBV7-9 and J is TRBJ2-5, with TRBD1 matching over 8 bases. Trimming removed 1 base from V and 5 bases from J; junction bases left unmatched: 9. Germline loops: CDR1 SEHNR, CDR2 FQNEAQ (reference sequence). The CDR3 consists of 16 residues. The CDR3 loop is CASSLDTGQGLETQYF. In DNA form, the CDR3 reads TGTGCCAGCAGCTTAGATACAGGACAGGGATTGGAGACCCAGTACTTC.

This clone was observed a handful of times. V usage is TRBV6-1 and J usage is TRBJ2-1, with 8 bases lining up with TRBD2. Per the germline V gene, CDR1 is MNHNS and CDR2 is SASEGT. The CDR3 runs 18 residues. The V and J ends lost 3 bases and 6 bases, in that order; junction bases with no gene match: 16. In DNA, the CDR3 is TGTGCCAGCAGTGAGCCTCTCCGGTGGAGCGGGAGTGGCAATGAGCAGTTCTTC. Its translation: CASSEPLRWSGSGNEQFF.

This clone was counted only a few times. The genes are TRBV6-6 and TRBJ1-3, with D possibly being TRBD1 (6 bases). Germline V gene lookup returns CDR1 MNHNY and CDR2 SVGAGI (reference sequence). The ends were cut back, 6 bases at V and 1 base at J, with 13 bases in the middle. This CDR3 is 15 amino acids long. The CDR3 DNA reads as TGTGCCAGCAGCCGGGAGGGACAATCTGGAAACACCATATATTTT. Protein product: CASSREGQSGNTIYF.

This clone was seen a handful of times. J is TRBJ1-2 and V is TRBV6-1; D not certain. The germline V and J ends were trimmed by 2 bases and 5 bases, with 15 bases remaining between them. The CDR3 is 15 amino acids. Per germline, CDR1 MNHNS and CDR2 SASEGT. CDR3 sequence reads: CASSEPFGSEYGYTF. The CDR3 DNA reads TGTGCCAGCAGTGAACCTTTCGGGTCAGAATATGGCTACACCTTC.

The CDR3 DNA follows: TGTGCCAGCAGCTTGGGCGGGGCAAAACTGTTTTTT. This gives the protein CASSLGGAKLFF. The rearrangement links TRBV7-9 to TRBJ1-4; TRBD1 might be the D (5 bases). The CDR3 loop spans 12 amino acids. V lost 3 bases to trimming and J lost 10 bases, with 9 bases between them. Germline loops: CDR1 SEHNR, CDR2 FQNEAQ (reference sequence).

CDR3: CASRDRGPDQPQHF. The CDR3 DNA sequence: TGTGCCAGCAGGGACAGGGGGCCCGATCAGCCCCAGCATTTT. The chain is built from TRBV2 and TRBJ1-5; 11 nucleotides match TRBD1. CDR1 and CDR2 (germline): SNHLY, FYNNEI. This CDR3 has 14 residues. With 6 bases clipped from V and 5 bases from J, the junction kept 3 bases outside the gene matches.

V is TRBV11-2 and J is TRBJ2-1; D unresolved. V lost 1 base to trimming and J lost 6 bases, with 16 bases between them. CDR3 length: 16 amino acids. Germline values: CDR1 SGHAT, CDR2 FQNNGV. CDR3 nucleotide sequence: TGTGCCAGCAGCTTAGGACGGCTAGTTTTTTCCAATGAGCAGTTCTTC. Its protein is CASSLGRLVFSNEQFF.

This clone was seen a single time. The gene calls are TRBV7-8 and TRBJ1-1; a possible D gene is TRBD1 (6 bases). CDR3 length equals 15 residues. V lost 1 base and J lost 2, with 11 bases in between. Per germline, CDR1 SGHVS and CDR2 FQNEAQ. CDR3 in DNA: TGTGCCAGCAGCTTAGACAGGGTCGGCAACACTGAAGCTTTCTTT. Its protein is CASSLDRVGNTEAFF.

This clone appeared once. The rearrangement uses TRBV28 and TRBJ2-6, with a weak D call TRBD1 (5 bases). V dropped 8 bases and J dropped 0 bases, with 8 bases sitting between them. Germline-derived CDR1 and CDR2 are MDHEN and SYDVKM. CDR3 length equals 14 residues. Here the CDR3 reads CASQTASGANVLTF. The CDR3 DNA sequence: TGTGCCAGCCAGACAGCCTCTGGGGCCAACGTCCTGACTTTC.

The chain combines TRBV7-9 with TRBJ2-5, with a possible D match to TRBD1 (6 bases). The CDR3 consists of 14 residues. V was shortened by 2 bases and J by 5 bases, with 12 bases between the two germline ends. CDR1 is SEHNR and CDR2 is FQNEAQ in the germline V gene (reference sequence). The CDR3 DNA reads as TGTGCCAGCAGCTTATTGGGGGCTGTTGAGACCCAGTACTTC. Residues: CASSLLGAVETQYF.

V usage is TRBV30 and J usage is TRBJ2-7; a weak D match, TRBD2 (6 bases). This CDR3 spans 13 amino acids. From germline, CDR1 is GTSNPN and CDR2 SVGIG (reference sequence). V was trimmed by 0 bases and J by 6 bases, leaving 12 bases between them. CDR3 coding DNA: TGTGCCTGGAGTGTTGGGGGGTACGGCGAGCAGTACTTC. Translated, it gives CAWSVGGYGEQYF.

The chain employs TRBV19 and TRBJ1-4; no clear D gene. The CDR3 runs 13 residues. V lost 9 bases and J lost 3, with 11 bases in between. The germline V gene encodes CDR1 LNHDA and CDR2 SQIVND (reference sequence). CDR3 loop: CASRGLANEKLFF. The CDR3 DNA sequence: TGTGCCAGCCGGGGTTTGGCTAATGAAAAACTGTTTTTT. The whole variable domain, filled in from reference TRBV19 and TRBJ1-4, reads DGGITQSPKYLFRKEGQNVTLSCEQNLNHDAMYWYRQDPGQGLRLIYYSQIVNDFQKGDIAEGYSVSREKKESFPLTVTSAQKNPTAFYLCASRGLANEKLFFGSGTQLSVL.